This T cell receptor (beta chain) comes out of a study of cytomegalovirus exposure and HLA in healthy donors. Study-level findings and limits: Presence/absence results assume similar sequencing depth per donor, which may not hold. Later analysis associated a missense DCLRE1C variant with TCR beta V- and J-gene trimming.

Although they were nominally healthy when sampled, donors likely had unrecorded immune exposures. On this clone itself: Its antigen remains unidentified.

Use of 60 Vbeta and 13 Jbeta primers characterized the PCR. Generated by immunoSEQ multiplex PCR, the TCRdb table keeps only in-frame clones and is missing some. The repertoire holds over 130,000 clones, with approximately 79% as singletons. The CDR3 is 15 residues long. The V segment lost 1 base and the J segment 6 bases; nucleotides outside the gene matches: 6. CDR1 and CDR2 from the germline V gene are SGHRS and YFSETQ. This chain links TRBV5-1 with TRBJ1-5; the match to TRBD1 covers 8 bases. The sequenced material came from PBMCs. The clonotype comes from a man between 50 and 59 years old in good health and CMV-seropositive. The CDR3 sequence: CASSLYGTGGQPQHF. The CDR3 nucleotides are TGCGCCAGCAGCTTGTACGGGACAGGAGGTCAGCCCCAGCATTTT.